Listed here are 8 T cell receptor beta chains from one sample, sequenced in a study of T cell changes during pregnancy in multiple sclerosis. The method was immunoSEQ multiplex PCR; TCRdb's version includes in-frame clones alone and lacks a portion of them. The data hold more than 55,000 clones, with roughly nine tenths observed a single time. The specimen comprised CD4+ T cells from peripheral blood mononuclear cells, sampled in the third trimester of pregnancy. These receptors originate from a female donor with multiple sclerosis, enrolled in a pregnancy study.

The V and J genes are TRBV7-2 and TRBJ1-1; 7 bases match TRBD1. V shed 5 bases and J 6 bases; nucleotides not matched to a gene: 9. The CDR3 is 14 residues long. In germline, CDR1 is SGHTA, CDR2 FQGNSA. CDR3 sequence reads: CASSPRQGGSEAFF. The CDR3 nucleotides are TGTGCCAGCAGCCCGCGACAGGGAGGATCTGAAGCTTTCTTT. The full variable domain, its missing parts supplied by reference TRBV7-2 and TRBJ1-1, is GAGVSQSPSNKVTEKGKDVELRCDPISGHTALYWYRQSLGQGLEFLIYFQGNSAPDKSGLPSDRFSAERTGGSVSTLTIQRTQQEDSAVYLCASSPRQGGSEAFFGQGTRLTVV.

The chain couples TRBV7-6 to TRBJ2-5; D may be TRBD2 (7 bases). Trimming took off 4 bases at V and 4 bases at J, with 19 bases between the two ends. Germline lookup yields CDR1 SGHVS and CDR2 FNYEAQ. The CDR3 is made up of 16 amino acids. The CDR3, as DNA: TGTGCCAGCAGCTCCCCCTTCAGGGGCGGGGGAGAGACCCAGTACTTC. Its protein product is CASSSPFRGGGETQYF.

This chain joins TRBV9 and TRBJ1-2; D is undetermined. Trimming took 0 bases from V and 2 from J, leaving 5 bases between them. Germline loops: CDR1 SGDLS, CDR2 YYNGEE. The CDR3 has 13 amino acids. CDR3 in amino acids: CASSVDRNYGYTF. The CDR3, as DNA: TGTGCCAGCAGCGTAGATCGGAACTATGGCTACACCTTC. Supplemented by reference TRBV9 and TRBJ1-2, the full variable domain reads DSGVTQTPKHLITATGQRVTLRCSPRSGDLSVYWYQQSLDQGLQFLIQYYNGEERAKGNILERFSAQQFPDLHSELNLSSLELGDSALYFCASSVDRNYGYTFGSGTRLTVV.

This chain joins TRBV5-5 and TRBJ2-2; TRBD2 agrees at 7 bases. The trim removed 8 bases at V and 1 base at J, leaving 8 bases unmatched. CDR3 length: 15 amino acids. The germline gives CDR1 SGHKS, CDR2 YYEKEE (reference sequence). The CDR3 DNA sequence: TGTGCCAGTATTGGCGGGGGAAAGAACACCGGGGAGCTGTTTTTT. It specifies CASIGGGKNTGELFF.

This clone was observed a single time. The chain joins TRBV5-1 to TRBJ2-5, with TRBD2 matching over 13 bases. The ends lost 4 bases at V and 4 bases at J; junction bases unmatched: 7. CDR1 SGHRS and CDR2 YFSETQ come from the germline V gene. The CDR3 has 16 residues. The CDR3 nucleotides are TGCGCCAGCAGCACTACTAGCGGGAGGGCCGGAGAGACCCAGTACTTC. It yields the protein CASSTTSGRAGETQYF.

The V gene is TRBV7-9, the J gene TRBJ1-1; D is uncertain. The V gene's germline CDR1 is SEHNR and CDR2 FQNEAQ (reference sequence). This CDR3 comprises 14 residues. The V end lost 3 bases, the J end lost 5 bases, and 13 bases lay between the germline ends. CDR3 sequence reads: CASSLRASGTEAFF. The CDR3 region has the DNA TGTGCCAGCAGCTTGCGAGCCTCGGGGACTGAAGCTTTCTTT.

The chain joins TRBV10-3 to TRBJ2-4, with D possibly matching TRBD2 (5 bases). The CDR3 runs 15 residues. The germline V gene has CDR1 ENHRY and CDR2 SYGVKD. The V end was cut by 5 bases, the J end by 0 bases, with 11 bases between. CDR3 DNA: TGTGCCATCAGTCCGAGCGGAATAGCCAAAAACATTCAGTACTTC. Amino acid sequence: CAISPSGIAKNIQYF.

With respect to this clone: One end of the junction varies from germline; a read error may be responsible. V gene TRBV13 combines with J gene TRBJ1-6; 7 nucleotides line up with TRBD1. Germline-derived CDR1 and CDR2 are PRHDT and FYEKMQ (reference sequence). This CDR3 is built from 16 residues. CDR3 region: CASSLGGLHTKSPLHF. The DNA for the CDR3 is TGTGCCAGCAGCCTAGGGGGCCTCCATACCAAATCACCCCTCCACTTT. Drawing the rest from reference TRBV13 and TRBJ1-6, the complete variable domain is AAGVIQSPRHLIKEKRETATLKCYPIPRHDTVYWYQQGPGQDPQFLISFYEKMQSDKGSIPDRFSAQQFSDYHSELNMSSLELGDSALYFCASSLGGLHTKSPLHFGNGTRLTVT.